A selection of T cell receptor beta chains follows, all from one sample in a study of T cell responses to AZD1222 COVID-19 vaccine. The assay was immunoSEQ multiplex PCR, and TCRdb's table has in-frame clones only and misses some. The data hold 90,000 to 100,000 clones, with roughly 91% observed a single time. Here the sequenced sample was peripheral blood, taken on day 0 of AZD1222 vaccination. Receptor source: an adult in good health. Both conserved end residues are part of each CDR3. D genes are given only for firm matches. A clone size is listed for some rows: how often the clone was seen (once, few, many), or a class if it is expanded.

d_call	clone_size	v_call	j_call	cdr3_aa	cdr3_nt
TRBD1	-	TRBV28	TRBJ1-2	CASSFQGVRGYTF	TGTGCCAGCAGTTTTCAGGGGGTGAGAGGCTACACCTTC
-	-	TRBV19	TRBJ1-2	CASSTPGRRYGYTF	TGTGCCAGTAGTACCCCGGGCCGACGGTATGGCTACACCTTC
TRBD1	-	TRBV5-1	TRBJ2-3	CASSTGTGGAGTDTQYF	TGCGCCAGCAGTACCGGGACAGGGGGCGCGGGCACAGATACGCAGTATTTT
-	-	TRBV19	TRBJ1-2	CASSLGRALYGYTF	TGTGCCAGTAGCCTGGGCAGGGCTCTCTATGGCTACACCTTC
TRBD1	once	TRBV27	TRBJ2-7	CASTTSGTGSYEQYF	TGTGCCAGCACCACTTCCGGGACAGGCTCCTACGAGCAGTACTTC
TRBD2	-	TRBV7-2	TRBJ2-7	CASSLPLLAGGYEQYF	TGTGCCAGCAGCTTACCCTTACTAGCGGGAGGGTACGAGCAGTACTTC
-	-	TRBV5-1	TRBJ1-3	CASSYGQNGNTIYF	TGCGCCAGCAGCTACGGACAAAATGGAAACACCATATATTTT
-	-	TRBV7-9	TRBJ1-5	CASSLEGGQPQHF	TGTGCCAGCAGCTTAGAGGGGGGACAGCCCCAGCATTTT
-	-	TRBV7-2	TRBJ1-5	CASSPAGISNQPQHF	TGTGCCAGCAGCCCCGCAGGGATTAGCAATCAGCCCCAGCATTTT
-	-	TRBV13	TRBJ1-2	CASSFSMGPYNYGYTF	TGTGCCAGCAGCTTTTCTATGGGGCCCTATAACTATGGCTACACCTTC
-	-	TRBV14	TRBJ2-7	CASSNRNTYEQYF	TGTGCCAGCAGCAATCGAAACACCTACGAGCAGTACTTC
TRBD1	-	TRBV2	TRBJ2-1	CASKSRDRGPYNEQFF	TGTGCCAGCAAATCAAGAGACAGGGGGCCCTACAATGAGCAGTTCTTC
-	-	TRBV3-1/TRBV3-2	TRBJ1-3	CASSLTGFRGNTIYF	TGTGCCAGCAGCCTTACAGGATTCCGGGGAAACACCATATATTTT
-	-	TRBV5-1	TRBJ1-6	CASSLVGGDSPLHF	TGCGCCAGCAGCTTGGTTGGTGGAGATTCACCCCTCCACTTT
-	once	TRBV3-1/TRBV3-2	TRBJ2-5	CASSPRDSRRGKETQYF	TGTGCCAGCAGCCCTAGGGACAGCCGGCGGGGCAAAGAGACCCAGTACTTC
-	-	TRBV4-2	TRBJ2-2	CASSQDPQENTGELFF	TGTGCCAGCAGCCAAGACCCACAGGAGAACACCGGGGAGCTGTTTTTT
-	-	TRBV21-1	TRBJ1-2	CASLCVGGYTF	TGTGCCAGTCTATGCGTCGGAGGCTACACCTTC
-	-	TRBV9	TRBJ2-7	CASSVDQGPYEQYF	TGTGCCAGCAGCGTAGACCAGGGGCCCTACGAGCAGTACTTC
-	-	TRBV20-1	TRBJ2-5	CSASGLLERQETQYF	TGCAGTGCTAGTGGTTTACTAGAGAGGCAAGAGACCCAGTACTTC
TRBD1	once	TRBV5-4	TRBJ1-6	CATRRGQQGGNSPLHF	TGTGCCACCCGGAGGGGGCAACAGGGGGGAAATTCACCCCTCCACTTT
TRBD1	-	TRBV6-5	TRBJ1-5	CASTPTRTGETPQHF	TGTGCCAGCACCCCGACGCGGACAGGGGAGACGCCCCAGCATTTT
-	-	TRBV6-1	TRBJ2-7	CASSEQGYEQYF	TGTGCCAGCAGTGAACAGGGCTACGAGCAGTACTTC
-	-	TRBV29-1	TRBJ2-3	CSVVVVSSTDTQYF	TGCAGCGTTGTAGTGGTATCTAGCACAGATACGCAGTATTTT
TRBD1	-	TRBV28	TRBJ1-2	CASSSTGGYYGYTF	TGTGCCAGCAGTTCAACAGGGGGTTACTATGGCTACACCTTC
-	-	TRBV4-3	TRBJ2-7	CASSQDTARTSLGEQYF	TGCGCCAGCAGCCAAGATACGGCCAGAACCTCCCTGGGCGAGCAGTACTTC
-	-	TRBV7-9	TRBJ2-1	CASSPMGSSANEQFF	TGTGCCAGCAGCCCAATGGGGTCATCCGCCAATGAGCAGTTCTTC
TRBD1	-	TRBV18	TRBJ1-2	CASQGTGDGYTF	TGTGCCAGCCAGGGGACAGGGGATGGCTACACCTTC
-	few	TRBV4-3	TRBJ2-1	CASSQELRGRTAVIEQFF	TGCGCCAGCAGCCAAGAACTTCGCGGTCGAACGGCAGTAATAGAGCAGTTCTTC
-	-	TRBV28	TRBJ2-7	CASSLGLRYLYEQYF	TGTGCCAGCAGTTTAGGCTTAAGATACCTCTACGAGCAGTACTTC
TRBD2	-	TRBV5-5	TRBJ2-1	CASSLPRGGRGGEQFF	TGTGCCAGCAGCCTGCCCCGCGGGGGGAGGGGTGGCGAGCAGTTCTTC
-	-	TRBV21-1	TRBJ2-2	CASSKARQENTGELFF	TGTGCCAGCAGCAAAGCTCGGCAGGAGAACACCGGGGAGCTGTTTTTT
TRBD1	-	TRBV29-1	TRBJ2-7	CSVGEDREDYEQYF	TGCAGCGTGGGGGAGGACAGGGAGGACTACGAGCAGTACTTC
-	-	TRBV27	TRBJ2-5	CASSSPPMYQETQYF	TGTGCCAGCAGTTCCCCCCCGATGTACCAAGAGACCCAGTACTTC
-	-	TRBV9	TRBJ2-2	CASSVTTNTGELFF	TGTGCCAGCAGCGTAACAACGAACACCGGGGAGCTGTTTTTT
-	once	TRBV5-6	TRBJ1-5	CASSHRYSNQPQHF	TGTGCCAGCAGCCATAGATATAGCAATCAGCCCCAGCATTTT
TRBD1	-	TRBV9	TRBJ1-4	CASSVGVAGTGVEKLFF	TGTGCCAGCAGCGTAGGAGTTGCTGGGACAGGTGTTGAAAAACTGTTTTTT
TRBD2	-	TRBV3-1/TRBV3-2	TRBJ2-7	CASSQGDSGGPPYEQYF	TGTGCCAGCAGCCAAGGAGATAGCGGGGGGCCGCCCTACGAGCAGTACTTC
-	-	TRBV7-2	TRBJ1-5	CASSFLQGKNQPQHF	TGTGCCAGCAGCTTTCTCCAGGGGAAGAATCAGCCCCAGCATTTT
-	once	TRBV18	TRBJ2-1	CASSPISAGTQVSYNEQFF	TGTGCCAGCTCACCAATAAGCGCGGGGACTCAGGTCTCCTACAATGAGCAGTTCTTC
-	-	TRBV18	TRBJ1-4	CASSRRGPNEKLFF	TGTGCCAGCTCACGCCGGGGCCCTAATGAAAAACTGTTTTTT
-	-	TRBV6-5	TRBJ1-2	CATRPDSYRYGYTF	TGTGCCACCCGGCCGGACAGTTATCGCTATGGCTACACCTTC
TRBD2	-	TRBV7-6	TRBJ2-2	CASSLAPPGLAGGAGELFF	TGTGCCAGCAGCTTAGCTCCACCAGGACTAGCGGGAGGGGCCGGGGAGCTGTTTTTT
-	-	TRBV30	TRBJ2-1	CAWSVGGGDYSYNEQFF	TGTGCCTGGAGTGTAGGTGGTGGCGACTACTCCTACAATGAGCAGTTCTTC
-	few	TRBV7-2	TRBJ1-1	CASSSRTANTEAFF	TGTGCCAGCAGCTCCCGGACAGCGAACACTGAAGCTTTCTTT
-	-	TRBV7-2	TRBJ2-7	CASSLDGPIYEQYF	TGTGCCAGCAGCTTAGATGGGCCCATCTACGAGCAGTACTTC
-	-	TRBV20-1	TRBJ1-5	CSVKNQPQHF	TGCAGTGTCAAGAATCAGCCCCAGCATTTT
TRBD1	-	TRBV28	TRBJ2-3	CASILGAQGRPSTDTQYF	TGTGCCAGCATCTTGGGGGCACAGGGGCGTCCTAGCACAGATACGCAGTATTTT
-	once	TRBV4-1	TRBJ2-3	CASSQERWAGASTDTQYF	TGCGCCAGCAGCCAAGAGAGATGGGCAGGGGCTAGTACAGATACGCAGTATTTT
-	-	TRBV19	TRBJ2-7	CASTPGDNSYEQYF	TGTGCCAGTACCCCCGGGGACAACTCCTACGAGCAGTACTTC
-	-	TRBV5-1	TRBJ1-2	CASSEGYGYTF	TGCGCCAGCAGCGAAGGCTATGGCTACACCTTC
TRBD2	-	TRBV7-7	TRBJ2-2	CASSLEGLANGELFF	TGTGCCAGCAGCTTAGAAGGACTAGCAAACGGGGAGCTGTTTTTT
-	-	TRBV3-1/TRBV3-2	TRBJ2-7	CASSPDGVPNEQYF	TGTGCCAGCAGCCCAGACGGGGTACCTAACGAGCAGTACTTC
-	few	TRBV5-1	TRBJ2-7	CASSLDVAAPYEQYF	TGCGCCAGCAGCTTGGACGTAGCGGCTCCCTACGAGCAGTACTTC
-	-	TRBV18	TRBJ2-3	CASSIESTDTQYF	TGTGCCAGCTCTATTGAAAGCACAGATACGCAGTATTTT